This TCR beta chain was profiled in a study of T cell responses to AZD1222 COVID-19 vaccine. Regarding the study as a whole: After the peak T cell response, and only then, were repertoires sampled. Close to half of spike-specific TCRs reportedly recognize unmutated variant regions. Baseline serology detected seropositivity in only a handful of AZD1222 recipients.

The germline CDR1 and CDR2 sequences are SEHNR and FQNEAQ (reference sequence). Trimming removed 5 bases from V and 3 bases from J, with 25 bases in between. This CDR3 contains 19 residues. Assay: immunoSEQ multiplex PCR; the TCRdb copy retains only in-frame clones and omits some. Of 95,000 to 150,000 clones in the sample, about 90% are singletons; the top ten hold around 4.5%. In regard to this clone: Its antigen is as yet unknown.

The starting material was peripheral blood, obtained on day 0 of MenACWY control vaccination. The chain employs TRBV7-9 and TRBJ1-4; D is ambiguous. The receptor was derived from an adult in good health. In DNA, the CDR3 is TGTGCCAGCAGCATACCCGCCCAAAGTGTCAGTTCAGCTAATGAAAAACTGTTTTTT. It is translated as CASSIPAQSVSSANEKLFF.